This T cell receptor beta chain was captured in a study of T cell repertoires in cytomegalovirus infection. Study details: CMV infection together with matching HLA type was indicated by public TCR beta signatures.

On this clonotype itself: Antigen unknown.

A single record per CDR3 protein comes from TCRdb applying MiXCR to the reads. This table has around 290,000 distinct CDR3 sequences, roughly 26% appearing once. Study-wide results and caveats: The ex vivo response showed dominance by HLA-C-restricted CMV-specific TCR beta clonotypes. Based on cumulative public TCR beta family frequency, carriers of CMV plus the relevant HLA were identified.

This receptor was obtained from a human donor in good health (CMV status not recorded). Some clones in this sample may be carry-over from other donors' samples. Sequenced input: PBMCs.

CDR3: CASSSRLAGGDIQYF. The CDR3 DNA reads TGTGCCAGCAGCTCTAGGCTAGCGGGAGGAGACATTCAGTACTTC. This rearrangement joins TRBV7-2 to TRBJ2-4, with 11 positions matching TRBD2. The germline CDR1 and CDR2 sequences are SGHTA and FQGNSA. The CDR3 extends over 15 amino acids. V shed 4 bases, J shed 8 bases, and the junction held 7 bases outside the gene matches.